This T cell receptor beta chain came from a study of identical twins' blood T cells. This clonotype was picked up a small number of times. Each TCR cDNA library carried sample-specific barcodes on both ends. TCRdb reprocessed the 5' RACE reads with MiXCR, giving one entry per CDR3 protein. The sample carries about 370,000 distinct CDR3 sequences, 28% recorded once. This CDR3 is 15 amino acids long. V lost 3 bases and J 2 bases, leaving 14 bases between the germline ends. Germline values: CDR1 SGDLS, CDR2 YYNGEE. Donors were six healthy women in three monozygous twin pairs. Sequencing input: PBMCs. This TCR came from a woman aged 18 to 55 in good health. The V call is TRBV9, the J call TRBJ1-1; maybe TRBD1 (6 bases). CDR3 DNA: TGTGCCAGCAGCGAGGGGGACGCATCAAACACTGAAGCTTTCTTT. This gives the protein CASSEGDASNTEAFF.